This T cell receptor beta chain was identified in a study of cytomegalovirus exposure and HLA in healthy donors. Study-wide results and caveats: Listed as cytomegalovirus-associated were around 160 TCR beta chains.

The junction had 9 bases not matched to a gene; V was cut back by 0 bases and J by 11 bases. The germline V gene has CDR1 SNHLY and CDR2 FYNNEI. The CDR3 runs to 14 residues. Concerning this clone: Its antigen is unidentified.

The study drew the donors from its approximately 110-subject validation cohort, separate from the roughly 670-subject first cohort. Produced via immunoSEQ multiplex PCR; TCRdb's table is partial and in-frame only. This repertoire shows about 120,000 clones, 85% found once; its top ten account for under 2.5%. The sequence came from a woman aged 30 to 39 in good health and CMV-seronegative. The chain couples TRBV2 to TRBJ1-1; TRBD1 matches at 7 bases. Sequencing was carried out using PBMCs. CDR3 region: CASSEAADREDAFF. In nucleotides, the CDR3 is TGTGCCAGCAGTGAAGCTGCAGACAGGGAGGACGCTTTCTTT.